The 22 T cell receptor beta chains below all came from one sample that was sequenced in a study of blood T cell repertoires in COVID-19. Assay used: immunoSEQ multiplex PCR; TCRdb lists only in-frame clones, some missing. This sample carries 250,000 to 350,000 clones, roughly 89% of them seen once, and the ten largest clones take about 3%. The sequenced sample consisted of peripheral blood. The receptors come from a woman aged 25 to 39 with active or convalescent COVID-19.

The chain has TRBV7-2 and TRBJ1-5; tentative D call: TRBD1 (6 bases). Germline V gene lookup returns CDR1 SGHTA and CDR2 FQGNSA. Deletions cut 3 bases from V and 3 bases from J, with 12 bases between. This CDR3 has 15 amino acids. The CDR3 loop reads CASSFLTGLNQPQHF. The CDR3 DNA follows: TGTGCCAGCAGCTTCTTGACAGGCCTCAATCAGCCCCAGCATTTT.

The chain joins TRBV5-5 to TRBJ2-3, with D perhaps matching TRBD2 (5 bases). V dropped 0 bases and J dropped 0 bases, with 8 bases sitting between them. The CDR3 runs to 15 residues. Looked up from germline, CDR1 is SGHKS and CDR2 is YYEKEE (reference sequence). The CDR3 region is CASSLELVSTDTQYF. The CDR3 bases are TGTGCCAGCAGCTTGGAACTAGTCAGCACAGATACGCAGTATTTT.

The chain combines TRBV7-2 with TRBJ1-6; the D is unclear. CDR3 length equals 16 residues. Germline CDR1 SGHTA, CDR2 FQGNSA. V was shortened by 1 base and J by 0 bases, with 7 bases between the two germline ends. CDR3 DNA: TGTGCCAGCAGCTTAGTACTTGGCTCCTATAATTCACCCCTCCACTTT. Its translation is CASSLVLGSYNSPLHF.

The V and J genes are TRBV30 and TRBJ2-7; possible D gene TRBD2, 5 bases. CDR1 GTSNPN and CDR2 SVGIG come from the germline V gene (reference sequence). This CDR3 comprises 12 residues. Trimming removed 3 bases at V and 0 bases at J, with 6 bases between. CDR3 DNA: TGTGCCTGGAGGGGGAGCTCCTACGAGCAGTACTTC. Encoded protein: CAWRGSSYEQYF.

V and J are TRBV7-2 and TRBJ1-5; tentatively, D is TRBD1 (5 bases). Between the trimmed V and J ends, which lost 6 bases and 5 bases, there was a span of 14 bases. CDR3 length: 14 amino acids. The germline gives CDR1 SGHTA, CDR2 FQGNSA. CDR3 sequence (DNA): TGTGCCAGCAGTTACGACGGGGGAGATCAGCCCCAGCATTTT. Protein: CASSYDGGDQPQHF.

The chain joins TRBV28 to TRBJ1-5; D unclear. Germline V gives CDR1 MDHEN, CDR2 SYDVKM. The length of the CDR3 is 13 residues. The V and J ends lost 4 bases and 1 base respectively, with 5 bases between them. The CDR3 loop reads CASSSQSNQPQHF. In DNA, the CDR3 is TGTGCCAGCAGTTCACAGAGCAATCAGCCCCAGCATTTT.

The chain joins TRBV5-6 to TRBJ1-3; D not resolved. The ends were cut back, 1 base at V and 4 bases at J, with 12 bases in the middle. This CDR3 comprises 15 residues. CDR1 SGHDT and CDR2 YYEEEE come from the germline V gene. The CDR3 DNA sequence: TGTGCCAGCAGCTTGAACCAGGTCCGCGGAAACACCATATATTTT. Translating gives CASSLNQVRGNTIYF.

J is TRBJ2-2 and V is TRBV19; 10 bases map to TRBD1. The CDR3 consists of 14 residues. Germline V CDR1 and CDR2: LNHDA, SQIVND (reference sequence). V dropped 5 bases and J dropped 5; count of bases not matched to a gene: 2. The CDR3 coding sequence is TGTGCCAGTAGTCCGGGACAGGGGACCGGGGAGCTGTTTTTT. This sequence encodes CASSPGQGTGELFF.

The J gene is TRBJ2-5, the V gene TRBV7-2, with 12 bases lining up with TRBD1. The junction had 9 bases not matched to a gene; V was cut back by 5 bases and J by 5 bases. Germline CDR1 is SGHTA and CDR2 is FQGNSA. This CDR3 is built from 16 residues. CDR3 sequence (DNA): TGTGCCAGCAGCCCATGGGACAGGGGGCGCGTGGAGACCCAGTACTTC. The encoded protein is CASSPWDRGRVETQYF.

J is TRBJ2-2 and V is TRBV11-2, with 9 bases identical to TRBD1. Germline V gene sequence: CDR1 SGHAT, CDR2 FQNNGV. V shed 5 bases, J shed 9 bases, and the junction held 13 bases outside the gene matches. CDR3 length equals 16 residues. The CDR3 bases are TGTGCCAGCAGCCCTTCCGGACAGGGGTCCCACCGGGAGCTGTTTTTT. It specifies CASSPSGQGSHRELFF.

The V and J genes are TRBV21-1 and TRBJ1-4. TRBV21-1 is designated a pseudogene. The CDR3 loop spans 17 amino acids. CDR3 nucleotide sequence: TGTGCCAGCAGCCGTCTCTCTACGTCTGCAACTAATGAAAAACTGTTTTTT. Translation: CASSRLSTSATNEKLFF.

The CDR3, as DNA: TGCGCCAGCAGCTTATGGGGTAGCGCGAACACCGGGGAGCTGTTTTTT. Translated, it gives CASSLWGSANTGELFF. The rearrangement links TRBV5-1 to TRBJ2-2, with D possibly TRBD2 on 5 matching bases. This CDR3 has 16 residues. Germline-derived CDR1 and CDR2 are SGHRS and YFSETQ. The V gene lost 2 bases and the J gene lost 0 bases, with 11 bases spanning the gap.

The chain carries TRBV18 and TRBJ2-5; 8 nucleotides agree with TRBD1. With 2 bases clipped from V and 5 bases from J, the junction kept 1 base outside the gene matches. Looked up from germline, CDR1 is KGHSH and CDR2 is LQKENI. The CDR3 is 13 amino acids. The CDR3 here is CASSPRQGETQYF. DNA for the CDR3: TGTGCCAGCTCACCAAGACAGGGGGAGACCCAGTACTTC.

This chain joins TRBV9 and TRBJ2-1, with a weak D call TRBD1 (5 bases). V lost 0 bases and J lost 9, with 13 bases in between. The CDR3 runs to 14 residues. Germline values: CDR1 SGDLS, CDR2 YYNGEE. The CDR3 protein is CASSVVVGRGEQFF. The CDR3 nucleotides are TGTGCCAGCAGCGTAGTAGTGGGAAGGGGTGAGCAGTTCTTC.

To note about this clone: Other DNA sequences within the sample encode an identical CDR3. The J gene is TRBJ1-6, the V gene TRBV18; 9 positions match TRBD1. The V and J ends lost 3 bases and 7 bases, in that order; junction bases with no gene match: 1. Per germline, CDR1 KGHSH and CDR2 LQKENI. The CDR3 sequence is 14 residues long. The CDR3 DNA sequence: TGTGCCAGCTCACCGACAGGGGGGAATTCACCCCTCCACTTT. This sequence encodes CASSPTGGNSPLHF.

This chain joins TRBV27 and TRBJ2-1, with TRBD2 matching 11 bases. Trimming took 1 base from V and 4 from J; bases not matched to a gene: 3. The CDR3 has 16 residues. In germline, CDR1 is MNHEY, CDR2 SMNVEV (reference sequence). The CDR3 loop is CASSLWASGGYNEQFF. The DNA of the CDR3 is TGTGCCAGCAGTTTATGGGCTAGCGGGGGGTACAATGAGCAGTTCTTC.

This chain uses TRBV6-4 with TRBJ2-7; 10 positions agree with TRBD2. V lost 6 bases, J lost 5 bases, and 7 bases stayed unmatched. CDR1 and CDR2 (germline): MRHNA, SNTAGT. This CDR3 has 14 residues. CDR3 coding DNA: TGTGCCAGCAGCCGACTAGCGGGCTTCCACGAGCAGTACTTC. It is translated as CASSRLAGFHEQYF.

J is TRBJ1-2 and V is TRBV7-8; D ambiguous. V shed 0 bases and J shed 8 bases, with 13 bases lying between them. The CDR3 has 14 amino acids. Germline V lookup: CDR1 SGHVS, CDR2 FQNEAQ. CDR3 protein: CASSLAITAEGYTF. CDR3 bases: TGTGCCAGCAGCTTAGCAATCACCGCGGAGGGCTACACCTTC.

The sample holds a few counts of this clone. The chain has TRBV2 and TRBJ1-2, with D uncertain. CDR1 and CDR2 (germline): SNHLY, FYNNEI. The CDR3 extends over 14 amino acids. Trimming cost V 3 bases and J 2 bases, with 10 bases left between them. The CDR3 DNA is TGTGCCAGCAGTGAGAGGGTACAGAACTATGGCTACACCTTC. Residues: CASSERVQNYGYTF.

The chain is built from TRBV4-3 and TRBJ1-1, with D uncertain. The length of the CDR3 is 15 residues. V was shortened by 0 bases and J by 1 base, with 9 bases between the two germline ends. Per the germline V gene, CDR1 is LGHNA and CDR2 is YSLEER. The DNA of the CDR3 is TGCGCCAGCAGCCAAGAGAGGGCCAGGAACACTGAAGCTTTCTTT. Translation gives CASSQERARNTEAFF.

This clone was seen a single time. The J gene is TRBJ2-3, the V gene TRBV27; D ambiguous. The germline V gene encodes CDR1 MNHEY and CDR2 SMNVEV (reference sequence). V lost 0 bases, J lost 4 bases, and 11 bases lay in between. This CDR3 region has 15 residues. CDR3 sequence (DNA): TGTGCCAGCAGTTTATCACACCCCAGCGCAGATACGCAGTATTTT. Its protein product is CASSLSHPSADTQYF.

This chain links TRBV27 with TRBJ1-5; possibly TRBD1 for D (5 bases). The germline V and J ends were trimmed by 1 base and 6 bases, with 10 bases remaining between them. The CDR3 extends over 14 amino acids. Germline CDR1 is MNHEY and CDR2 is SMNVEV (reference sequence). The chain's CDR3 is CASSLWGEGQPQHF. CDR3 nucleotide sequence: TGTGCCAGCAGTTTATGGGGGGAGGGTCAGCCCCAGCATTTT.